This entry is about one T cell receptor beta chain. The antigen is unknown. Amplification targeted TCR beta CDR3 regions from RNA transcripts. HTBI primers were the set used in a first-round RT-PCR of the TCR CDR3. TCRdb independently ran MiXCR on the multiplex PCR reads; one entry per CDR3 protein. The sample yields 400,000 to 600,000 distinct CDR3 sequences, 20% to 25% seen once. The sample comes from a study of T cells in Graves' hyperthyroidism and ophthalmopathy. Study observations and caveats: Within blood appeared most thyroid clonotypes that had expanded above 0.001.

Absence of ophthalmopathy progression within 18 months defined stable Graves' hyperthyroidism. The study enrolled patients aged 18 to 65 with newly diagnosed hyperthyroidism of under 2 months' duration. Together with thyroid ultrasound, orbital computed tomography, serum thyroxine and TRAb, clinical symptoms were used for diagnoses. Germline loops: CDR1 MGHRA, CDR2 YSYEKL. The CDR3 loop spans 16 amino acids. V lost 3 bases to trimming and J lost 4 bases, with 18 bases between them. The source of this sequence is a man aged 18 to 29 with Graves' hyperthyroidism. The chain combines TRBV4-1 with TRBJ1-1, with D uncertain. The source material was blood. CDR3 loop: CASSHETGVSITEAFF. The CDR3 DNA reads as TGCGCCAGCAGCCACGAGACCGGGGTGTCGATCACTGAAGCTTTCTTT.